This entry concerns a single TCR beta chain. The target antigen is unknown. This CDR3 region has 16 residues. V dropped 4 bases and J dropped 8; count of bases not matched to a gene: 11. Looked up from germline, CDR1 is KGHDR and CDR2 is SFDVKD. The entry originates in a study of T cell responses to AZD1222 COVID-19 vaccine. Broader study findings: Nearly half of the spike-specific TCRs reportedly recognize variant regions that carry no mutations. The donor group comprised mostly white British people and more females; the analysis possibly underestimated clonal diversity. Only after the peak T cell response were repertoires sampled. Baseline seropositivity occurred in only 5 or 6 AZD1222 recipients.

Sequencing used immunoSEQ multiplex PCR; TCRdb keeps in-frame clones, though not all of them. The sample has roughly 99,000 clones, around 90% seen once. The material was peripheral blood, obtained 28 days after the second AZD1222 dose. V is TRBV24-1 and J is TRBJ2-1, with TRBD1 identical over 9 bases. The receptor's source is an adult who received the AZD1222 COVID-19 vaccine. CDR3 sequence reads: CATSDPTGGPSDEQFF. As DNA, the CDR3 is TGTGCCACCAGTGACCCGACAGGGGGTCCATCCGATGAGCAGTTCTTC.